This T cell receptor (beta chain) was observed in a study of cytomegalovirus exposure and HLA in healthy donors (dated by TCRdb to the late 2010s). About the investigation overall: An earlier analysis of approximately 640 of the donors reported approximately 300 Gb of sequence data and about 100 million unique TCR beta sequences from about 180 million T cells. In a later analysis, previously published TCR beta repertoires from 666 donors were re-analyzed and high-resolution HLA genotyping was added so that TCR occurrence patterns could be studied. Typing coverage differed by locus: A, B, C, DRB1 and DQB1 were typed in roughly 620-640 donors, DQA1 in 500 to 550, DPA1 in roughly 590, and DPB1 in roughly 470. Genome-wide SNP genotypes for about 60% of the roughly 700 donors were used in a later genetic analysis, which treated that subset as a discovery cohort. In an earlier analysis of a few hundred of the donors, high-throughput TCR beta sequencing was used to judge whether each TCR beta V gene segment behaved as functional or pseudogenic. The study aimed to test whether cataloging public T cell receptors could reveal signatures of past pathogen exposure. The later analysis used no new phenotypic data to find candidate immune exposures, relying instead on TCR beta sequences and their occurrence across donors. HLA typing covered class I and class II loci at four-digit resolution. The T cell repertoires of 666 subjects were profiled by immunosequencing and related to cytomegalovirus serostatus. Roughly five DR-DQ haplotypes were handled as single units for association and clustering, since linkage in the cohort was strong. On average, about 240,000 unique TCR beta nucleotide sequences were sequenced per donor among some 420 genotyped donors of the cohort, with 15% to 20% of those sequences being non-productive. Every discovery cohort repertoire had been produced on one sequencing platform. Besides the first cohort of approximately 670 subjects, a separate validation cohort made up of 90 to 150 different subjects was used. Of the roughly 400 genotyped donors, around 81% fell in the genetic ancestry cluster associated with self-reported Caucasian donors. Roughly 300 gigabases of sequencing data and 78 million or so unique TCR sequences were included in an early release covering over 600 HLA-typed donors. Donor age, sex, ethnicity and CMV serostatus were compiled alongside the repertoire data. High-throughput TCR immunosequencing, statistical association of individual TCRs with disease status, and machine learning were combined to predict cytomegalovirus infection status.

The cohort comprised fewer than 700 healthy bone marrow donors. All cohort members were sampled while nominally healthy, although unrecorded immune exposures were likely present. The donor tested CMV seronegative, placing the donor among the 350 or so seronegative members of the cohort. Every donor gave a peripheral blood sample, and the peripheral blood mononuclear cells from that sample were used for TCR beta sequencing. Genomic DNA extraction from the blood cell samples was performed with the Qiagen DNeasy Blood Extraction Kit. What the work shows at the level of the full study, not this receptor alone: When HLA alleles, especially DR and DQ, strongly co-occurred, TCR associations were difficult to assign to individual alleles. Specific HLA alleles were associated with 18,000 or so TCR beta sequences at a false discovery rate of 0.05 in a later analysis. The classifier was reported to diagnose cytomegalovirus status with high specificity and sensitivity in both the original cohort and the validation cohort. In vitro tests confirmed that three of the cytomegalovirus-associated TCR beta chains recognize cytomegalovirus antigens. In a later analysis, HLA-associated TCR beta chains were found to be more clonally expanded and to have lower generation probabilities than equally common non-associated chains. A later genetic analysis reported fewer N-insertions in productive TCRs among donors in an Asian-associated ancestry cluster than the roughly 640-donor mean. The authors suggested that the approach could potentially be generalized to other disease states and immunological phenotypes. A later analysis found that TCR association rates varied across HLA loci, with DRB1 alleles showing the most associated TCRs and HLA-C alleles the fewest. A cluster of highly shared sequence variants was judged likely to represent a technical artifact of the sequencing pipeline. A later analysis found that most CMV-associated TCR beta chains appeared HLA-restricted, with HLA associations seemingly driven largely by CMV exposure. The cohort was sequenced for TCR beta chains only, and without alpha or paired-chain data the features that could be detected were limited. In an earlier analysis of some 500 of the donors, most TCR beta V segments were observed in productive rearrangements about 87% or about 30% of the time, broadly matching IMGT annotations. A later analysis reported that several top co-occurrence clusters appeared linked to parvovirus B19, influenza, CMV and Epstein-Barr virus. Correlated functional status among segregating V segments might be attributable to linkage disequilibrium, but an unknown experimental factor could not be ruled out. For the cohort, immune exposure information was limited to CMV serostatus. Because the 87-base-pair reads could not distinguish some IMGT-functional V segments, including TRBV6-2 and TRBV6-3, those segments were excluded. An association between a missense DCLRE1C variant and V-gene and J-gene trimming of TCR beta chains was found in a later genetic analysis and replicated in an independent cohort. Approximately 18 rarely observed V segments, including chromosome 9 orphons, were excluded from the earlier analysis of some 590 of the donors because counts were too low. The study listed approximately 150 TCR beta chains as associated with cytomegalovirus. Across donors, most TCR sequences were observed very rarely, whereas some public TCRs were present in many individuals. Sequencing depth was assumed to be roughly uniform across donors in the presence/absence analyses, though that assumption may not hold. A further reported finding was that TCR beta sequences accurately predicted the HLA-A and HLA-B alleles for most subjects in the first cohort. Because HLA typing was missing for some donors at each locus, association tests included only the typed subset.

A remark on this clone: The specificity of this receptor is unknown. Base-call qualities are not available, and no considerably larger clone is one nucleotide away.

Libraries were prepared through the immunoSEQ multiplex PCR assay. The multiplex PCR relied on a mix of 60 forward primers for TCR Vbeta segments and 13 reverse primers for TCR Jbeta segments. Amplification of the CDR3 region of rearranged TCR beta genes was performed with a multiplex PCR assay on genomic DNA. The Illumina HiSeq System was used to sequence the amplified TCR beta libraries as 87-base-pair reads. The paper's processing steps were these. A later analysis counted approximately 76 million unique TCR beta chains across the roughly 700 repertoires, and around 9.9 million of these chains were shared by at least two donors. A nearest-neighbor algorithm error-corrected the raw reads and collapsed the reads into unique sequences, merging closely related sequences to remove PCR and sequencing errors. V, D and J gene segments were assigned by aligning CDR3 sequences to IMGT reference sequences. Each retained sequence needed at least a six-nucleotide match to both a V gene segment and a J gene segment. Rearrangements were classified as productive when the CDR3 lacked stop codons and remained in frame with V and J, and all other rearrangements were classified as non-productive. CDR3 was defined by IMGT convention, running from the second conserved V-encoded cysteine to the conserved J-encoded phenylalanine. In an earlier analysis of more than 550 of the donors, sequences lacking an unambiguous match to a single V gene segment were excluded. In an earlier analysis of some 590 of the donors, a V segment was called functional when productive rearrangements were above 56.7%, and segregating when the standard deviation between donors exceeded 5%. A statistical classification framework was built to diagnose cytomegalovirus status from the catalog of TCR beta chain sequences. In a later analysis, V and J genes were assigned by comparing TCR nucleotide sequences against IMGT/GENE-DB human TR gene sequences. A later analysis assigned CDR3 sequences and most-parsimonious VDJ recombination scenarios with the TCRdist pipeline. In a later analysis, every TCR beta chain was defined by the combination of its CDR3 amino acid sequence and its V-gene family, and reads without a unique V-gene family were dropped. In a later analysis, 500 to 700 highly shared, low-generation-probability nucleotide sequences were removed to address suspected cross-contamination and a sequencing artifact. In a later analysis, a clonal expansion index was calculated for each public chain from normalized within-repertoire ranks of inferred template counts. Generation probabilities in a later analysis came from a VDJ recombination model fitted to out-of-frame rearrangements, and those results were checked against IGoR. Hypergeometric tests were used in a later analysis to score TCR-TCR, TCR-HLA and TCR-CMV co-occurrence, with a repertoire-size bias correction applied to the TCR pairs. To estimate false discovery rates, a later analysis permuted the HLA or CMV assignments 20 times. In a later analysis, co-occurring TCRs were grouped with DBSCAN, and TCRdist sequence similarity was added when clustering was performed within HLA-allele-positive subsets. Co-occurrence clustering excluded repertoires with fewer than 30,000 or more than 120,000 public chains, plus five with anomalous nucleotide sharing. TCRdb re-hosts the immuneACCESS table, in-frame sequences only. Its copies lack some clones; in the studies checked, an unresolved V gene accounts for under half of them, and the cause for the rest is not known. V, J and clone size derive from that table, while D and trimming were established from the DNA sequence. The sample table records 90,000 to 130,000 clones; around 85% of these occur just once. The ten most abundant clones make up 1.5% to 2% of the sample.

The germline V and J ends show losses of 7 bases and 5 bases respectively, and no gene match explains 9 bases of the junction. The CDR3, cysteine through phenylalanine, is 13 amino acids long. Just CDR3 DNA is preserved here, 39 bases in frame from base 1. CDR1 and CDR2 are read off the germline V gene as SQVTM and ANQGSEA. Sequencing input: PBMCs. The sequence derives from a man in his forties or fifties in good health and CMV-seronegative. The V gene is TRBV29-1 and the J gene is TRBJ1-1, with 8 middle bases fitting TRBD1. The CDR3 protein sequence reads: CSAGDRGRTEAFF. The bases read TGCAGCGCCGGAGACAGGGGTAGGACTGAAGCTTTCTTT.